This T cell receptor (beta chain) is from a study of blood T cell repertoires in COVID-19. Across the study: Collection of acute and convalescent COVID-19 samples took place in the United States, Italy and Spain.

Those who participated ranged in age from about 18 to 89 years and resided in about two dozen US areas. The ends lost 4 bases at V and 3 bases at J; junction bases unmatched: 6. Germline CDR1 LGHNA, CDR2 YNFKEQ. The CDR3 is 16 amino acids. Measured with immunoSEQ multiplex PCR; TCRdb has only the in-frame clones, and not every one. The profile shows approximately 300,000 clones, about 85% of them singletons. Sequencing was carried out using PBMCs or T cells enriched from blood (not recorded which). This TCR came from a woman aged 25 to 45 who had recovered from COVID-19. V usage is TRBV4-2 and J usage is TRBJ2-2; 9 bases line up with TRBD2. The CDR3 nucleotides are TGTGCCAGCAGCCCCGCGGGGGGGCCCGACACCGGGGAGCTGTTTTTT. Residues: CASSPAGGPDTGELFF.